These 9 T cell receptor beta chains share one sample of origin, sequenced in a study of T cells in localized non-small cell lung cancer. TCRdb's table, derived via immunoSEQ multiplex PCR, lists solely in-frame clones and lacks some. The sample comprises around 35,000 clones, 80% of which are singletons, and 15% to 20% rests with the top ten. Here the sequenced sample was peripheral blood, taken before any cancer treatment. These receptors all come from a male donor aged 60 or over with stage III squamous cell lung carcinoma.

The J gene is TRBJ2-1, the V gene TRBV5-7; D is perhaps TRBD1 (6 bases). TRBV5-7 falls under the ORF class, with uncertain function. V lost 4 bases and J lost 5, with 10 bases in between. The CDR3 runs 13 residues. CDR3 residues: CASSPDRNNEQFF. CDR3 sequence (DNA): TGTGCCAGCAGCCCGGACAGAAACAATGAGCAGTTCTTC.

V gene TRBV7-9 combines with J gene TRBJ1-5, with TRBD1 identical over 12 bases. Germline values: CDR1 SEHNR, CDR2 FQNEAQ (reference sequence). There are 16 residues in the CDR3. The ends lost 5 bases at V and 4 bases at J; junction bases unmatched: 6. Here the CDR3 reads CASSQGQGASNQPQHF. The CDR3 bases are TGTGCCAGCAGCCAGGGACAGGGGGCAAGTAATCAGCCCCAGCATTTT.

The V call is TRBV7-2, the J call TRBJ2-2; 9 bases are a match to TRBD2. The length of the CDR3 is 14 residues. Germline V gene data show CDR1 as SGHTA and CDR2 as FQGNSA. Unmatched junction bases numbered 6, after V lost 10 bases and J lost 3 bases. For the CDR3, the DNA is TGTGCCACCCATAGCGGGAGTCACACCGGGGAGCTGTTTTTT. Translation: CATHSGSHTGELFF.

The chain uses TRBV7-8 and TRBJ1-4; the D gene is possibly TRBD1 (5 bases). Trimming left V 5 bases short and J 10 bases short, with 20 bases between. The CDR3 has 15 amino acids. Per the germline V gene, CDR1 is SGHVS and CDR2 is FQNEAQ. CDR3 in amino acids: CASSPWDGFLGKLFF. As DNA, the CDR3 is TGTGCCAGCAGCCCCTGGGACGGGTTTTTGGGAAAACTGTTTTTT.

The rearrangement uses TRBV6-5 and TRBJ2-5; D is possibly TRBD1 or TRBD2 (5 bases each). The CDR3 length is 14 residues. The V and J ends lost 4 bases and 5 bases respectively, with 14 bases between them. Germline loops: CDR1 MNHEY, CDR2 SVGAGI. The CDR3: CASSSRGPWETQYF. The CDR3 DNA is TGTGCCAGCAGTTCCCGGGGACCTTGGGAGACCCAGTACTTC.

This chain links TRBV7-6 with TRBJ2-2, with 9 bases identical to TRBD2. Unmatched junction bases numbered 4, after V lost 7 bases and J lost 1 base. Germline assignment: CDR1 SGHVS and CDR2 FNYEAQ. The CDR3 has 15 amino acids. The CDR3: CASNILAGNTGELFF. Here the CDR3 DNA reads TGTGCCAGCAACATACTAGCGGGGAACACCGGGGAGCTGTTTTTT.

Only one count was recorded for this clone. The chain combines TRBV28 with TRBJ1-2; no clear D gene. Looked up from germline, CDR1 is MDHEN and CDR2 is SYDVKM. This CDR3 has 14 amino acids. V was clipped by 4 bases and J by 6 bases, with 15 bases between them. The CDR3 DNA sequence: TGTGCCAGCAGTTATCCGGGCCAAGGGCATGGCTACACCTTC. Protein product: CASSYPGQGHGYTF.

CDR3 nucleotide sequence: TGTGCCAGCAGACCAGGACTAGCGGGACACGAGCAGTACTTC. Translating gives CASRPGLAGHEQYF. The J gene is TRBJ2-7, the V gene TRBV6-5; TRBD2 agrees at 12 bases. The CDR3 is made up of 14 amino acids. Germline V lookup: CDR1 MNHEY, CDR2 SVGAGI. J was trimmed by 5 bases and V by 6 bases; bases with no gene match: 5.

The chain carries TRBV6-1 and TRBJ2-7, with 10 bases identical to TRBD1. CDR1 and CDR2 from the germline V gene are MNHNS and SASEGT. CDR3 size: 15 residues. J was trimmed by 3 bases and V by 2 bases; bases with no gene match: 4. CDR3 nucleotide sequence: TGTGCCAGCAGTGAATTATGGACAGGGGGCTACGAGCAGTACTTC. This codes for CASSELWTGGYEQYF.